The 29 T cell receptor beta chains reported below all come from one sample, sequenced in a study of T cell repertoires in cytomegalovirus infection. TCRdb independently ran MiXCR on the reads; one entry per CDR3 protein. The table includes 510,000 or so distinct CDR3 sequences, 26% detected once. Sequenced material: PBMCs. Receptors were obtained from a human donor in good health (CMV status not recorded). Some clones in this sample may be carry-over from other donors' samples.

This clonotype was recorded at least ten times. CDR3 region: CASSLAFADTQYF. As DNA, the CDR3 is TGTGCCAGCAGCTTAGCGTTTGCAGATACGCAGTATTTT. This rearrangement joins TRBV7-2 to TRBJ2-3; D ambiguous. Per germline, CDR1 SGHTA and CDR2 FQGNSA. This CDR3 is built from 13 residues. V lost 0 bases and J lost 4, with 5 bases in between. Combining the CDR3 with reference TRBV7-2 and TRBJ2-3 gives the whole variable domain GAGVSQSPSNKVTEKGKDVELRCDPISGHTALYWYRQSLGQGLEFLIYFQGNSAPDKSGLPSDRFSAERTGGSVSTLTIQRTQQEDSAVYLCASSLAFADTQYFGPGTRLTVL.

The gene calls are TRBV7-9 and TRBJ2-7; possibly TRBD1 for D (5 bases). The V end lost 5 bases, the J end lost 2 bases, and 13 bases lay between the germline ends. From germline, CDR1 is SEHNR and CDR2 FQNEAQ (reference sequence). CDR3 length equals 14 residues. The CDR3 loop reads CASSGQDKTYEQYV. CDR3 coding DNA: TGTGCCAGCAGCGGCCAGGACAAGACCTACGAGCAGTACGTC.

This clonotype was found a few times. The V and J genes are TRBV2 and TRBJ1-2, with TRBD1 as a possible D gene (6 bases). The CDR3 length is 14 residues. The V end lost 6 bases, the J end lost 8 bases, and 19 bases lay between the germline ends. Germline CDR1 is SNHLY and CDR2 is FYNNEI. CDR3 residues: CASSDPGTSSGYTF. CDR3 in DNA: TGTGCCAGCAGCGATCCCGGGACATCCTCCGGCTACACCTTC.

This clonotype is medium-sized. CDR3 in amino acids: CASRPDIAGASTDTQYF. The CDR3, as DNA: TGTGCCAGCAGACCAGATATAGCGGGAGCCAGCACAGATACGCAGTATTTT. This sequence joins TRBV7-2 and TRBJ2-3, with 9 bases that match TRBD2. Germline CDR1 reads SGHTA; CDR2 reads FQGNSA. After removal of 6 bases from V and 0 bases from J, the junction contained 10 bases not matched to a gene. CDR3 length: 17 amino acids. Complete variable domain (other parts from reference TRBV7-2 and TRBJ2-3): GAGVSQSPSNKVTEKGKDVELRCDPISGHTALYWYRQSLGQGLEFLIYFQGNSAPDKSGLPSDRFSAERTGGSVSTLTIQRTQQEDSAVYLCASRPDIAGASTDTQYFGPGTRLTVL.

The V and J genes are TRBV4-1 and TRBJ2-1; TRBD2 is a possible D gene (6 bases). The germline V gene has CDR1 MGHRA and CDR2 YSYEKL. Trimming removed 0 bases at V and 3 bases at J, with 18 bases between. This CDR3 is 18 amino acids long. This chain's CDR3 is CASSQERTAGLVYNEQFF. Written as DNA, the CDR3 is TGCGCCAGCAGCCAAGAACGGACGGCGGGGTTAGTCTACAATGAGCAGTTCTTC.

CDR3 amino acids: CASSSTSGRSYEQFF. The DNA for the CDR3 is TGTGCCAGCAGCTCGACTAGCGGGAGATCCTATGAGCAGTTCTTC. V usage is TRBV7-6 and J usage is TRBJ2-1; 12 bases match TRBD2. Losses at the gene ends were 4 bases for V and 8 bases for J; bases not matched to a gene: 6. The CDR3 sequence is 15 residues long. Germline CDR1 is SGHVS and CDR2 is FNYEAQ.

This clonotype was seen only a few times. As DNA, the CDR3 is TGTGCCAGCAATCCAAGGGCTAGCACAGATACGCAGTATTTT. Residues: CASNPRASTDTQYF. The chain links TRBV11-2 to TRBJ2-3; D is unresolved. The CDR3 is 14 residues long. Trimming cost V 7 bases and J 0 bases, with 11 bases left between them. Per the germline V gene, CDR1 is SGHAT and CDR2 is FQNNGV.

In DNA, the CDR3 is TGTGCCAGCAGCGTCGGGACAGGGATTTCTGGAAACACCATATATTTT. It specifies CASSVGTGISGNTIYF. The V and J genes are TRBV7-9 and TRBJ1-3; 9 bases are a match to TRBD1. CDR3 length: 16 amino acids. Germline V lookup: CDR1 SEHNR, CDR2 FQNEAQ (reference sequence). The V and J ends lost 5 bases and 1 base, in that order; junction bases with no gene match: 6.

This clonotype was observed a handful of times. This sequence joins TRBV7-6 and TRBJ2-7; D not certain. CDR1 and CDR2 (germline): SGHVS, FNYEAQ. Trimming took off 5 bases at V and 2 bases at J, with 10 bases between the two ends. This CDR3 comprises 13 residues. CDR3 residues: CASSPELAYEQYF. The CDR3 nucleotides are TGTGCCAGCAGCCCAGAATTGGCCTACGAGCAGTACTTC. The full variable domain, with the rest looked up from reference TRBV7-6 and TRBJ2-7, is GAGVSQSPRYKVTKRGQDVALRCDPISGHVSLYWYRQALGQGPEFLTYFNYEAQQDKSGLPNDRFSAERPEGSISTLTIQRTEQRDSAMYRCASSPELAYEQYFGPGTRLTVT.

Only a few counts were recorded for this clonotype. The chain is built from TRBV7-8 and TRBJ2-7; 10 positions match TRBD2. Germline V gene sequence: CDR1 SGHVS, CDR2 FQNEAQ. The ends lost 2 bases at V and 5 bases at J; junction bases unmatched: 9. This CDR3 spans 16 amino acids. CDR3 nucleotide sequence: TGTGCCAGCAGCTTACCGGCACTAGCGGGGATCCACGAGCAGTACTTC. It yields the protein CASSLPALAGIHEQYF.

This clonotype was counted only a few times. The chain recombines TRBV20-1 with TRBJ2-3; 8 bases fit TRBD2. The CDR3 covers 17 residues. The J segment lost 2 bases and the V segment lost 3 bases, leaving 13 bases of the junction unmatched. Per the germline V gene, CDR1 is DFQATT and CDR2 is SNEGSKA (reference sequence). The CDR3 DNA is TGCAGTGCTAGGCCGCCCCAGCTTAGCGGGATCACAGATACGCAGTATTTT. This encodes CSARPPQLSGITDTQYF.

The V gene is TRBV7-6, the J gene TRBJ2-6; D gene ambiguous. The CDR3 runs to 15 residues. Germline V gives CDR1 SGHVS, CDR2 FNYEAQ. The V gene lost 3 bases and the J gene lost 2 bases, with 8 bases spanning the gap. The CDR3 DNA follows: TGTGCCAGCAGCTTTTTACGGCCTGGGGCCAACGTCCTGACTTTC. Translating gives CASSFLRPGANVLTF. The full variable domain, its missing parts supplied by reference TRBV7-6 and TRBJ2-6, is GAGVSQSPRYKVTKRGQDVALRCDPISGHVSLYWYRQALGQGPEFLTYFNYEAQQDKSGLPNDRFSAERPEGSISTLTIQRTEQRDSAMYRCASSFLRPGANVLTFGAGSRLTVL.

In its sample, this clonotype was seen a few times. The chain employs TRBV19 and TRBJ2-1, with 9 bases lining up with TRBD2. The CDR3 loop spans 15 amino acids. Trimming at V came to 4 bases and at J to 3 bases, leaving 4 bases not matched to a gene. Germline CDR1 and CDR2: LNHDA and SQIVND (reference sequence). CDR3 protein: CASSNQRGDYNEQFF. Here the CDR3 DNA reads TGTGCCAGTAGTAACCAGCGGGGGGACTACAATGAGCAGTTCTTC.

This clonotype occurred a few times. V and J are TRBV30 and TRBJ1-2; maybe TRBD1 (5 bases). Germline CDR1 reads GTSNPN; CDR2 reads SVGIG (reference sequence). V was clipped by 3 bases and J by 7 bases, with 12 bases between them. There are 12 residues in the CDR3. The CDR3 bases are TGTGCCTGGAGCGGGGCAGCGTCTGGCTACACCTTC. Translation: CAWSGAASGYTF.

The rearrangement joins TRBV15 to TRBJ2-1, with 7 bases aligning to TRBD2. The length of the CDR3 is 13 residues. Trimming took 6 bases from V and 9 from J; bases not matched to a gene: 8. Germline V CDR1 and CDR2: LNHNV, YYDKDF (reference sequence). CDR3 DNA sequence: TGTGCCACCAGGATCGAAGGGGAGGGTGAGCAGTTCTTC. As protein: CATRIEGEGEQFF.

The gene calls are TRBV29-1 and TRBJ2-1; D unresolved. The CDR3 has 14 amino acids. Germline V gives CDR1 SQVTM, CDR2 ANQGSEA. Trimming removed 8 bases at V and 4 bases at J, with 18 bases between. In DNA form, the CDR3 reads TGCAGCTCGCAACTCGGTACTGGGTACAATGAGCAGTTCTTC. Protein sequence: CSSQLGTGYNEQFF.

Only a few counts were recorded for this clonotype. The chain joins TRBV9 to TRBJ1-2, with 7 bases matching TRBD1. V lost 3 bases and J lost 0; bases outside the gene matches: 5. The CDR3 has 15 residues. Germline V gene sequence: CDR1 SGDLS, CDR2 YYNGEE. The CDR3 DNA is TGTGCCAGCAGCGCCCGGACAGGAACTAACTATGGCTACACCTTC. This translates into CASSARTGTNYGYTF.

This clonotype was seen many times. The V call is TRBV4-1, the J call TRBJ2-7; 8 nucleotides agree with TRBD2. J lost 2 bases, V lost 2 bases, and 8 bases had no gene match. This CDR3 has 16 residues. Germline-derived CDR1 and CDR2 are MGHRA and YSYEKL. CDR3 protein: CASSQPTSGKPYEQYF. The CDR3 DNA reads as TGCGCCAGCAGCCAACCTACTAGCGGAAAGCCCTACGAGCAGTACTTC.

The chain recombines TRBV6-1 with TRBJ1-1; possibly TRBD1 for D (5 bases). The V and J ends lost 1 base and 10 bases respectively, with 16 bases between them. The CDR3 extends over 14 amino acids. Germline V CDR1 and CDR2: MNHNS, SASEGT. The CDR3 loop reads CASSEGGPGLGAFF. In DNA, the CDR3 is TGTGCCAGCAGTGAAGGGGGCCCAGGGCTTGGAGCTTTCTTT.

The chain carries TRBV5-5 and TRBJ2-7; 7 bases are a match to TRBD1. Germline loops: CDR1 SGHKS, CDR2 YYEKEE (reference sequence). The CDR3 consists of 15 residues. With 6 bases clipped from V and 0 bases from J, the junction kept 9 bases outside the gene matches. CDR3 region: CASKPGQPSSYEQYV. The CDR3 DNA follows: TGTGCCAGCAAACCGGGACAGCCGAGCTCCTACGAGCAGTACGTC.

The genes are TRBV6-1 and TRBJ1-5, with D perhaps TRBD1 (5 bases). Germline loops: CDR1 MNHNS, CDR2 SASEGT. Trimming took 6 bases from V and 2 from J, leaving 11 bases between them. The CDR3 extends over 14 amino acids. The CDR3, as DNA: TGTGCCAGCAGCTATGTCAGGGGCAATCAGCCCCAGCATTTT. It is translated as CASSYVRGNQPQHF.

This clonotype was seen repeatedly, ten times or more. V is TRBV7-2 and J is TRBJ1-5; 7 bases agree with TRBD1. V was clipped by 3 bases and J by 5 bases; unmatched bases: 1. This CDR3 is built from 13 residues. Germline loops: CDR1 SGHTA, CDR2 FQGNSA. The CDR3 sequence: CASSFDRDQPQHF. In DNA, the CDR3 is TGTGCCAGCAGCTTCGACAGGGATCAGCCCCAGCATTTT.

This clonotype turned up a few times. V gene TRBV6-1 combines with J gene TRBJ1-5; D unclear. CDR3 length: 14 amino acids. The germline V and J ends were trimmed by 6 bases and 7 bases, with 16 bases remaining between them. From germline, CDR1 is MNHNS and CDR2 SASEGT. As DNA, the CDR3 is TGTGCCAGCAGCGCAGGAGGAGGCAGGCAGCCCCAGCATTTT. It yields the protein CASSAGGGRQPQHF.

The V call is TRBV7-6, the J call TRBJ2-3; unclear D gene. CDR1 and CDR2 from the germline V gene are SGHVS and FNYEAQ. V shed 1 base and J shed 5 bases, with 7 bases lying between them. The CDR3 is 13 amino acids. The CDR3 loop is CASSLDSEDTQYF. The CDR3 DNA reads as TGTGCCAGCAGCTTAGATTCCGAAGATACGCAGTATTTT.

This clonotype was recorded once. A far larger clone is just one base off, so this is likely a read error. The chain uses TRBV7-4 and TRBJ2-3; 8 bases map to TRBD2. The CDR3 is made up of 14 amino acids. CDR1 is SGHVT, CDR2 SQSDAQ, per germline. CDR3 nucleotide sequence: TGTGACAGCAGCTTAGGCCTAGCGGGAGATACGCAGTATTTT. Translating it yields CDSSLGLAGDTQYF.

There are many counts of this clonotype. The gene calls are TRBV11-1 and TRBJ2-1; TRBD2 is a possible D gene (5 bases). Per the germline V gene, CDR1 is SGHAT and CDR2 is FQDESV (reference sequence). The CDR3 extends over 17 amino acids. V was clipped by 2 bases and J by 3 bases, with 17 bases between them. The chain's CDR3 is CASSLHIGSMVYNEQFF. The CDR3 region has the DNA TGTGCCAGCAGCTTACACATAGGGAGTATGGTCTACAATGAGCAGTTCTTC.

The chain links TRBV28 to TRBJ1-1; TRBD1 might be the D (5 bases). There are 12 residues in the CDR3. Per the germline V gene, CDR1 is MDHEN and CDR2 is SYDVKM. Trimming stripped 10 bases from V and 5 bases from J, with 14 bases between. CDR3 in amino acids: CATSRGGTEAFF. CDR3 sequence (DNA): TGTGCCACCTCCCGCGGGGGGACTGAAGCTTTCTTT. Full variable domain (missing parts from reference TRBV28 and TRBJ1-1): DVKVTQSSRYLVKRTGEKVFLECVQDMDHENMFWYRQDPGLGLRLIYFSYDVKMKEKGDIPEGYSVSREKKERFSLILESASTNQTSMYLCATSRGGTEAFFGQGTRLTVV.

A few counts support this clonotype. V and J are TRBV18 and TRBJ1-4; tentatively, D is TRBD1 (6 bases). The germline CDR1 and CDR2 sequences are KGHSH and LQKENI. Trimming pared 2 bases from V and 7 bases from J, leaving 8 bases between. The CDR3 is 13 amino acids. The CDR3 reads CASSPGTLEKLFF. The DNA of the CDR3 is TGTGCCAGCTCACCAGGGACACTTGAAAAACTGTTTTTT.

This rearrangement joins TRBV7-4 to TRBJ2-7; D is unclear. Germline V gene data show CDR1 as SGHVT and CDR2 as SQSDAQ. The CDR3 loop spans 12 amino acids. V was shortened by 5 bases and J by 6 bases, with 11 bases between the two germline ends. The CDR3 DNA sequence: TGTGCCAGCAGCCCAACTGGATCCGAGCAGTACTTC. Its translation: CASSPTGSEQYF.